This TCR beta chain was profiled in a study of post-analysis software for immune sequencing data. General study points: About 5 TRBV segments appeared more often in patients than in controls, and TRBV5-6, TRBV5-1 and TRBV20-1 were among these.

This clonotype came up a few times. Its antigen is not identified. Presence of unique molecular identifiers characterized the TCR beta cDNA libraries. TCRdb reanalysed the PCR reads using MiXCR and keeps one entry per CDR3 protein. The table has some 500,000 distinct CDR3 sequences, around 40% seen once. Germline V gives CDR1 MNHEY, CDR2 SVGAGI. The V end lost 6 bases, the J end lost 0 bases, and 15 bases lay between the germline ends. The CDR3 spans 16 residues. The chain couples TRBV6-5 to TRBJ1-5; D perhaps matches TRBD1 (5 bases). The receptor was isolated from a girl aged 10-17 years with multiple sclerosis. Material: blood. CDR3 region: CASSQYWRGSNQPQHF. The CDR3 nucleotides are TGTGCCAGCAGCCAATATTGGAGGGGTAGCAATCAGCCCCAGCATTTT.